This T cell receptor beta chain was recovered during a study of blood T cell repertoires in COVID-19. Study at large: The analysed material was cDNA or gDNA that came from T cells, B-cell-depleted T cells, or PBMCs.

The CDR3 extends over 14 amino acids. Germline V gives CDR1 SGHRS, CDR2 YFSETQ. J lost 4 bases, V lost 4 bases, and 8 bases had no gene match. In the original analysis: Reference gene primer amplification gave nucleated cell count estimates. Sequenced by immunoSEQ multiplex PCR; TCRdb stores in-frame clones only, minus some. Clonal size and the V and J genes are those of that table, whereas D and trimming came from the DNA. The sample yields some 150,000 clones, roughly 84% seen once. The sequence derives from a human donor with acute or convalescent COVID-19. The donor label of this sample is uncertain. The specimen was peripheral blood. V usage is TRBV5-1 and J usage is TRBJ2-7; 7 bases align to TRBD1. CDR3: CASSMGQIQYEQYF. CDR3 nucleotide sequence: TGCGCCAGCAGCATGGGACAGATCCAGTACGAGCAGTACTTC.